The clone carrying this T cell receptor (beta chain) was counted at least ten times. Its antigen is as yet unknown. This CDR3 region has 13 residues. Germline V gene sequence: CDR1 LNHDA, CDR2 SQIVND (reference sequence). Trimming took 4 bases from V and 4 from J, leaving 10 bases between them. The sample originates from a study of neurological immune-mediated disorders. General study findings and limits: The greatest degree of TCR clonal expansion was observed in HTLV-1-associated myelopathy, with the lowest in multiple sclerosis, below that of healthy controls.

As for the cDNA, it was generated by 5'RACE with 10-nucleotide random UMIs. TCRdb re-called the 5' RACE reads with MiXCR, one entry per CDR3 protein. The profile covers 90,000 to 150,000 distinct CDR3 sequences, with about 3.2% appearing a single time and 1% to 1.5% taken by the ten largest. Preparation of the unsorted libraries drew on 2 million PBMCs stored at -80 C. The genes are TRBV19 and TRBJ1-2; a possible D gene is TRBD1 (6 bases). The sample was PBMCs. This TCR was recovered from a woman in her thirties with multiple sclerosis. CDR3 in amino acids: CASSKGQTYGYTF. As DNA, the CDR3 is TGTGCCAGTAGTAAAGGACAGACCTATGGCTACACCTTC.